Following are 24 T cell receptor beta chains from one sample sequenced in a study of spatial heterogeneity in lung cancer. TCRdb re-derived calls from the 5' RACE reads in MiXCR, one entry per CDR3 protein. The table lists roughly 120,000 distinct CDR3 sequences, 12% of them singletons. Regarding time point: blood at routine non-recurrence follow-up after resection. Sequencing of whole RNA from tumor, nontumor lung or frozen PBMC involved no sorting. The material sequenced was PBMCs, taken at follow-up. Receptor source: a male donor with early-stage non-small cell lung cancer.

This clonotype was observed a few times. The gene calls are TRBV19 and TRBJ2-7; D may be TRBD2 (6 bases). This CDR3 is built from 17 residues. Germline V gene lookup returns CDR1 LNHDA and CDR2 SQIVND (reference sequence). Trimming removed 4 bases from V and 0 bases from J, with 19 bases in between. CDR3 DNA sequence: TGTGCCAGTAGTAGCGGGACGGCGGTTTCTCTCTCCTACGAGCAGTACTTC. Its translation is CASSSGTAVSLSYEQYF.

The table lists this clonotype with many counts. V usage is TRBV28 and J usage is TRBJ1-2; 8 nucleotides match TRBD1. V was pared by 8 bases and J by 3 bases, with 2 bases of the junction left unmatched. From germline, CDR1 is MDHEN and CDR2 SYDVKM. This CDR3 spans 12 amino acids. DNA for the CDR3: TGTGCCAGCCAGACAGGGGACTATGGCTACACCTTC. Protein sequence: CASQTGDYGYTF.

This clonotype was detected many times. This chain joins TRBV10-2 and TRBJ2-2, with TRBD1 matching 12 bases. The CDR3 is 15 residues long. From germline, CDR1 is WSHSY and CDR2 SAAADI. Losses at the gene ends were 8 bases for V and 9 bases for J; bases not matched to a gene: 10. The CDR3: CASFGTGGVGRELFF. CDR3 bases: TGCGCCAGCTTCGGGACAGGGGGCGTTGGTAGGGAGCTGTTTTTT.

This clonotype was recorded at least ten times. The V gene is TRBV4-2, the J gene TRBJ2-3; TRBD2 aligns across 12 bases. Trimming took 3 bases from V and 4 from J; bases not matched to a gene: 5. The CDR3 has 16 amino acids. Per germline, CDR1 LGHNA and CDR2 YNFKEQ. The CDR3 sequence is CASSHSSGGAADTQYF. The CDR3 bases are TGTGCCAGCAGCCACTCTAGCGGGGGGGCGGCAGATACGCAGTATTTT.

This clonotype was recorded a few times. The chain recombines TRBV18 with TRBJ2-7; TRBD1 is a possible D gene (5 bases). Deletions cut 3 bases from V and 2 bases from J, with 11 bases between. The CDR3 consists of 14 residues. Germline V gene data show CDR1 as KGHSH and CDR2 as LQKENI. CDR3 in amino acids: CASSPGPSPYEQYF. CDR3 bases: TGTGCCAGCTCACCGGGGCCCAGTCCCTACGAGCAGTACTTC.

This clonotype was observed many times. The CDR3 DNA reads TGTGCCAGCAGCCCCGTAGGCACTTCCTACGAGCAGTACTTC. As protein: CASSPVGTSYEQYF. The genes are TRBV5-5 and TRBJ2-7; no clear D. CDR1 is SGHKS, CDR2 YYEKEE, per germline (reference sequence). The CDR3 sequence is 14 residues long. V was cut by 4 bases and J by 1 base, with 12 bases left in between.

Ten or more counts support this clonotype. V gene TRBV20-1 combines with J gene TRBJ2-5, with TRBD2 identical over 11 bases. Germline-derived CDR1 and CDR2 are DFQATT and SNEGSKA (reference sequence). The V segment lost 3 bases and the J segment 5 bases; nucleotides outside the gene matches: 5. The CDR3 extends over 14 amino acids. The CDR3 sequence is CSASSTSGVETQYF. CDR3 in DNA: TGCAGTGCTAGTTCGACTAGCGGGGTCGAGACCCAGTACTTC.

Only a few counts were recorded for this clonotype. CDR3 sequence (DNA): TGTGCCAGCAGTCCGGGGCTAGCGGGACAGGGCAATTCACCCCTCCACTTT. This sequence encodes CASSPGLAGQGNSPLHF. This rearrangement joins TRBV9 to TRBJ1-6; 9 bases line up with TRBD1. V shed 5 bases and J 7 bases; nucleotides not matched to a gene: 13. Germline V gene lookup returns CDR1 SGDLS and CDR2 YYNGEE. CDR3 length: 17 residues. Drawing the rest from reference TRBV9 and TRBJ1-6, the complete variable domain is DSGVTQTPKHLITATGQRVTLRCSPRSGDLSVYWYQQSLDQGLQFLIQYYNGEERAKGNILERFSAQQFPDLHSELNLSSLELGDSALYFCASSPGLAGQGNSPLHFGNGTRLTVT.

This clonotype has ten or more counts. This chain uses TRBV20-1 with TRBJ2-7; D gene unclear. The CDR3 spans 15 residues. Germline V lookup: CDR1 DFQATT, CDR2 SNEGSKA (reference sequence). V lost 0 bases to trimming and J lost 1 base, with 13 bases between them. The CDR3 DNA reads TGCAGTGCTAGAGATCTCCTAACCGGTTCCTACGAGCAGTACTTC. Amino acids: CSARDLLTGSYEQYF.

The chain joins TRBV5-1 to TRBJ1-1; 7 nucleotides line up with TRBD1. CDR1 and CDR2 (germline): SGHRS, YFSETQ. The ends lost 0 bases at V and 7 bases at J; junction bases unmatched: 3. The length of the CDR3 is 13 residues. CDR3 bases: TGCGCCAGCAGCTTGGGACAGGGTATTGAAGCTTTCTTT. Its translation is CASSLGQGIEAFF. Full variable domain (remainder filled in from reference TRBV5-1 and TRBJ1-1): KAGVTQTPRYLIKTRGQQVTLSCSPISGHRSVSWYQQTPGQGLQFLFEYFSETQRNKGNFPGRFSGRQFSNSRSEMNVSTLELGDSALYLCASSLGQGIEAFFGQGTRLTVV.

The V gene is TRBV28, the J gene TRBJ2-3, with 9 positions matching TRBD2. V shed 6 bases, J shed 7 bases, and the junction held 11 bases outside the gene matches. The CDR3 runs to 15 residues. The germline V gene has CDR1 MDHEN and CDR2 SYDVKM. The CDR3 sequence: CASSQGPSGVNTQYF. The CDR3 DNA sequence: TGTGCCAGCAGCCAAGGGCCTAGCGGGGTGAATACGCAGTATTTT.

This clonotype was counted between two and nine times. V and J are TRBV7-2 and TRBJ2-1; 10 nucleotides align to TRBD2. V dropped 4 bases and J dropped 0; count of bases not matched to a gene: 15. The CDR3 is 20 amino acids. Looked up from germline, CDR1 is SGHTA and CDR2 is FQGNSA. The CDR3 protein is CASSWRGLAGALSSYNEQFF. The CDR3 coding sequence is TGTGCCAGCAGCTGGCGAGGGCTAGCGGGGGCCCTTAGCTCCTACAATGAGCAGTTCTTC.

The chain employs TRBV4-3 and TRBJ1-4; 7 bases line up with TRBD1. J was trimmed by 0 bases and V by 3 bases; bases with no gene match: 4. CDR3 length: 16 residues. The germline gives CDR1 LGHNA, CDR2 YSLEER. CDR3 sequence reads: CASSHGDSTTNEKLFF. In DNA, the CDR3 is TGCGCCAGCAGCCATGGGGACAGTACAACTAATGAAAAACTGTTTTTT.

This chain links TRBV7-9 with TRBJ1-2; D not resolved. V gave up 5 bases and J gave up 5 bases, with 15 bases separating them. There are 14 residues in the CDR3. From germline, CDR1 is SEHNR and CDR2 FQNEAQ (reference sequence). CDR3 nucleotides: TGTGCCAGCAGCCCACCCGGGAGGGCATATGGCTACACCTTC. Residues: CASSPPGRAYGYTF. Using reference TRBV7-9 and TRBJ1-2 for the parts outside the CDR3, the full variable domain is DTGVSQNPRHKITKRGQNVTFRCDPISEHNRLYWYRQTLGQGPEFLTYFQNEAQLEKSRLLSDRFSAERPKGSFSTLEIQRTEQGDSAMYLCASSPPGRAYGYTFGSGTRLTVV.

This clonotype was detected ten times or more. The chain is built from TRBV7-2 and TRBJ2-5; 8 nucleotides line up with TRBD2. The CDR3 contains 15 residues. Trimming removed 1 base from V and 5 bases from J; junction bases left unmatched: 6. Germline CDR1 is SGHTA and CDR2 is FQGNSA. The CDR3 DNA follows: TGTGCCAGCAGCTTAGATCAAGCGGGGGAGGAGACCCAGTACTTC. Translating it yields CASSLDQAGEETQYF.

This clonotype was observed a handful of times. The chain has TRBV6-5 and TRBJ1-6, with D uncertain. The germline V gene has CDR1 MNHEY and CDR2 SVGAGI. Trimming cost V 2 bases and J 6 bases, with 11 bases left between them. The CDR3 is 15 residues long. CDR3 sequence reads: CASSYLGMGNSPLHF. In DNA, the CDR3 is TGTGCCAGCAGTTACCTGGGGATGGGTAATTCACCCCTCCACTTT.

In its sample, this clonotype was seen many times. V gene TRBV7-2 combines with J gene TRBJ2-5; tentative D call: TRBD1 (5 bases). Germline V gives CDR1 SGHTA, CDR2 FQGNSA. The V end was cut by 1 base, the J end by 3 bases, with 9 bases between. The CDR3 extends over 14 amino acids. This CDR3 reads CASSLGGFEETQYF. Written as DNA, the CDR3 is TGTGCCAGCAGCTTAGGGGGCTTTGAAGAGACCCAGTACTTC.

Note on this clonotype: Since a much larger clone is just one base distant, this may be a read error. V and J are TRBV28 and TRBJ2-5; D is uncertain. V was pared by 5 bases and J by 3 bases, with 16 bases between. The CDR3 runs to 15 residues. Germline loops: CDR1 MDHEN, CDR2 SYDVKM. This chain's CDR3 is CASSPSRREKETQYF. DNA for the CDR3: TGTGCCAGCAGTCCATCAAGACGCGAAAAAGAGACCCAGTACTTC. Full variable domain (rest looked up from reference TRBV28 and TRBJ2-5): DVKVTQSSRYLVKRTGEKVFLECVQDMDHENMFWYRQDPGLGLRLIYFSYDVKMKEKGDIPEGYSVSREKKERFSLILESASTNQTSMYLCASSPSRREKETQYFGPGTRLLVL.

This clonotype showed up many times. The V and J genes are TRBV4-3 and TRBJ1-6; D might be TRBD1 (5 bases). CDR3 length: 15 residues. V was cut by 7 bases and J by 0 bases, with 10 bases left in between. Germline loops: CDR1 LGHNA, CDR2 YSLEER. The CDR3 protein is CASTQAYSYNSPLHF. The CDR3 DNA is TGCGCCAGCACACAGGCTTACTCCTATAATTCACCCCTCCACTTT.

Ten or more counts support this clonotype. The chain uses TRBV12-3 or TRBV12-4 and TRBJ2-2, with TRBD2 identical over 7 bases. After removal of 5 bases from V and 7 bases from J, the junction contained 13 bases not matched to a gene. This CDR3 region has 16 residues. The CDR3 DNA is TGTGCCAGCAGTCCTGTCCGGGGGAGGGCTGTCGGGGAGCTGTTTTTT. It translates to CASSPVRGRAVGELFF.

The chain uses TRBV4-1 and TRBJ2-3, with 11 bases aligning to TRBD2. The J segment lost 5 bases and the V segment lost 1 base, leaving 8 bases of the junction unmatched. CDR1 and CDR2 from the germline V gene are MGHRA and YSYEKL. The CDR3 contains 17 residues. CDR3 DNA: TGCGCCAGCAGCCAAGCCCAGGGACTAGCGGTCGTAGATACGCAGTATTTT. Translated, it gives CASSQAQGLAVVDTQYF.

The chain combines TRBV5-1 with TRBJ2-5; the D gene is possibly TRBD2 (6 bases). The germline CDR1 and CDR2 sequences are SGHRS and YFSETQ. V dropped 7 bases and J dropped 2 bases, with 9 bases sitting between them. The CDR3 is 12 amino acids. CDR3 sequence (DNA): TGCGCCAGCCATCGGGAGCAAGAGACCCAGTACTTC. Its translation is CASHREQETQYF.

This sequence joins TRBV4-1 and TRBJ2-2; tentative D call: TRBD2 (7 bases). CDR1 and CDR2 (germline): MGHRA, YSYEKL. The ends were cut back, 8 bases at V and 4 bases at J, with 17 bases in the middle. The CDR3 covers 15 residues. CDR3 in amino acids: CASGRGRSSTGELFF. DNA of the CDR3: TGCGCCAGCGGGCGGGGGCGTTCGAGCACCGGGGAGCTGTTTTTT.

This clonotype was observed at least ten times. Here the CDR3 reads CASSLGSEYAGTDTQYF. CDR3 DNA: TGTGCCAGCAGCTTAGGGTCAGAGTACGCTGGCACAGATACGCAGTATTTT. This chain links TRBV7-9 with TRBJ2-3, with D unclear. The CDR3 extends over 17 amino acids. The V end lost 1 base, the J end lost 1 base, and 15 bases lay between the germline ends. Germline V lookup: CDR1 SEHNR, CDR2 FQNEAQ (reference sequence).